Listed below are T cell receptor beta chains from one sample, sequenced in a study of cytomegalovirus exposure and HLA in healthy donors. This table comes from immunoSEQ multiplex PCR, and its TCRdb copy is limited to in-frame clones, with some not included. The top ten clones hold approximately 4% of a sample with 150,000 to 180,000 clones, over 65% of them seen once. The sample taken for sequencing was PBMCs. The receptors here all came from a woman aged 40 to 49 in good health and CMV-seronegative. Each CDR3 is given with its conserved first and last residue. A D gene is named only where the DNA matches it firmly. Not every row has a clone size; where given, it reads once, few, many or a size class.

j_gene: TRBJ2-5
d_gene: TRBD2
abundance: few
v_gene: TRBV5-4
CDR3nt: TGTGCCAGCGGCCGTGCGGGGGGGCAAGAGACCCAGTACTTC
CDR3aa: CASGRAGGQETQYF

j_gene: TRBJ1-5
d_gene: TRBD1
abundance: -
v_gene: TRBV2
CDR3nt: TGTGCCAGCAGTGAAGGGAAGACAGGGACTCAGCCCCAGCATTTT
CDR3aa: CASSEGKTGTQPQHF

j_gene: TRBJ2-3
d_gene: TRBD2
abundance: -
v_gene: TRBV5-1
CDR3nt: TGCGCCAGCAGTCGGGGGGAAAATACGCAGTATTTT
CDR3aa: CASSRGENTQYF

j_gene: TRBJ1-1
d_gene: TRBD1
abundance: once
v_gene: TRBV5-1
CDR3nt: TGCGCCAGCTCATCACTCGGACAGGGGGCGTTTGTAGCTTTCTTT
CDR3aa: CASSSLGQGAFVAFF

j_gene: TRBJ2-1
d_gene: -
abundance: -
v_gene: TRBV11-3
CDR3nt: TGTGCCAGCGCCCTTAGCGAGCGCAGTGGGCAGTTCTTC
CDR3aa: CASALSERSGQFF

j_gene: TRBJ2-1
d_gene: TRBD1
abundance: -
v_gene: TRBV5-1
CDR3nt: TGCGCCAGCACACGGGCGACAGGGGGACAGTACAATGAGCAGTTCTTC
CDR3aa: CASTRATGGQYNEQFF

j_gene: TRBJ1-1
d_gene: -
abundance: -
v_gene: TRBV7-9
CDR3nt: TGTGCCAGCAGCCGCCAGGGAACGAGCACTGAAGCTTTCTTT
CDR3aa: CASSRQGTSTEAFF

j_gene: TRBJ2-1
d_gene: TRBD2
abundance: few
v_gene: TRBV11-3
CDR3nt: TGTGCCAGCACCCTCTGGGTGAGCGGGGGATACAATGAGCAGTTCTTC
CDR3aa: CASTLWVSGGYNEQFF

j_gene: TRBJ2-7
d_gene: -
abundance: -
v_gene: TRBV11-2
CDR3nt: TGTGCCAGCAGCTCAGGGACTGGACCCAGCGAGCAGTACTTC
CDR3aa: CASSSGTGPSEQYF

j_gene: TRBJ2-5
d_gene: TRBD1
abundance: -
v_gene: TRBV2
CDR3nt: TGTGCCAGCAGTGAAAGAGGGACAGGCCCAGAGACCCAGTACTTC
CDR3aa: CASSERGTGPETQYF

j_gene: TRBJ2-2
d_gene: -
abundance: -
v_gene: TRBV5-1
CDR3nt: TGCGCCAGGGAGAGGGGGACGAACACCGGGGAGCTGTTTTTT
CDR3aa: CARERGTNTGELFF

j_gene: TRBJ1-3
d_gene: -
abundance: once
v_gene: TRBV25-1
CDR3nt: TGTGCCAGCAGTGAATACAGGGTGAGCTCTGGAAACACCATATATTTT
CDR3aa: CASSEYRVSSGNTIYF

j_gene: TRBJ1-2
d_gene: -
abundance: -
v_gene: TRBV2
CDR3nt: TGTGCCAGCAACCCCGGGGACTATGGCTACACCTTC
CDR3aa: CASNPGDYGYTF

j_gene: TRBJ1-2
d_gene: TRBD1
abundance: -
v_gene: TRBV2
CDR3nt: TGTGCCAGCAGATTGGGACAGTATGGCTACACCTTC
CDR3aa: CASRLGQYGYTF

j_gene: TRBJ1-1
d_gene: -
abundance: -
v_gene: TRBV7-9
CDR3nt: TGTGCCAGCAGCTTAGAACAGGACACTGAAGCTTTCTTT
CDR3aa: CASSLEQDTEAFF

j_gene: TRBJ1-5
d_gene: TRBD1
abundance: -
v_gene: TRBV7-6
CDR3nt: TGTGCCAGCAGTTTAACACAGGGGGATAATCAGCCCCAGCATTTT
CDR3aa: CASSLTQGDNQPQHF

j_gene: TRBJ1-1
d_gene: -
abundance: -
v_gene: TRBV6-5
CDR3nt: TGTGCCAGCAGTTTATTTAGAGACACTGAAGCTTTCTTT
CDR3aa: CASSLFRDTEAFF

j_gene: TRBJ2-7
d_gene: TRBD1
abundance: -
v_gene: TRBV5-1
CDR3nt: TGCGCCAGCAGCCCTGAGGCCGGGACAGGGGCCTCCGTCGAGCAGTACTTC
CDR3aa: CASSPEAGTGASVEQYF

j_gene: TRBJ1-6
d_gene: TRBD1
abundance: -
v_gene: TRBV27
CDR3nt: TGTGCCAGCAGTTTCGCGGACAGGGGCCAAGGTTCACCCCTCCACTTT
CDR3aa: CASSFADRGQGSPLHF

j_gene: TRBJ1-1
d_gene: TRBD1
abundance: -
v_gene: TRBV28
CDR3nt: TGTGCCAGCAGGCCTGGGACAGGGGGGTCGAACACTGAAGCTTTCTTT
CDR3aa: CASRPGTGGSNTEAFF

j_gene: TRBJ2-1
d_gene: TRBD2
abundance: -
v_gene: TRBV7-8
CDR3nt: TGTGCCAGCAGCCCCCCGAGACTAGCGGGGCGCAATGAGCAGTTCTTC
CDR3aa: CASSPPRLAGRNEQFF

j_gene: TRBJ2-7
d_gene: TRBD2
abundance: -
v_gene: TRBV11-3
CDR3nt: TGTGCCAGCAGCCAGAGACTTAGCGGGAGCGACGAGCAGTACTTC
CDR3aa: CASSQRLSGSDEQYF

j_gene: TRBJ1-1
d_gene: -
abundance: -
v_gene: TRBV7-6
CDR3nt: TGTGCCAGCAGCCCAAAAGGGGGAGAAGCTTTCTTT
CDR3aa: CASSPKGGEAFF